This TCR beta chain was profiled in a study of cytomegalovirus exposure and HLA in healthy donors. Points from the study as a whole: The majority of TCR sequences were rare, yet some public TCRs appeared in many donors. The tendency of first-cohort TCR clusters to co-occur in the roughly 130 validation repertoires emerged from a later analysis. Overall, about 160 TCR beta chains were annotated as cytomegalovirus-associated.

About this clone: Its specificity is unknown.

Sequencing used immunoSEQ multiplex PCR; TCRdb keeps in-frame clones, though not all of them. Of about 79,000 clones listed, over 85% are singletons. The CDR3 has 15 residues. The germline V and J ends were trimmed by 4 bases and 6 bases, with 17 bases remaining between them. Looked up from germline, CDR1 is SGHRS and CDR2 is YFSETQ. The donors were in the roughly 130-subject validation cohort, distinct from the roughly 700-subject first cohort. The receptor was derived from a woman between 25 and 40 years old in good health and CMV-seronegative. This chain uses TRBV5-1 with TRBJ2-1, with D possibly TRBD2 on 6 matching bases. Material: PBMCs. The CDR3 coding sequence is TGCGCCAGCAGCGTCGGGACTTTCGCCCCCAATGAGCAGTTCTTC. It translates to CASSVGTFAPNEQFF.